Described below is a single T cell receptor beta chain sequence and its context. The entry originates in a study of T cell responses to AZD1222 COVID-19 vaccine. TCRdb's table, derived via immunoSEQ multiplex PCR, lists solely in-frame clones and lacks some. The sample comprises 97,000 or so clones, about 88% of which are singletons, and 5% rests with the top ten. The sequencing here drew on peripheral blood, taken on day 0 of AZD1222 vaccination. The clonotype originates from an adult in good health.

CDR3 loop: CASSQESSGASKYF. The CDR3 nucleotides are TGTGCCAGCAGCCAAGAGTCTAGCGGAGCCTCAAAGTACTTC. J is TRBJ2-5 and V is TRBV4-2, with 7 bases that match TRBD2. CDR1 and CDR2 (germline): LGHNA, YNFKEQ. Trimming cost V 0 bases and J 12 bases; bases outside gene matches: 10. This CDR3 is built from 14 residues.